This entry describes one T cell receptor beta chain. The markers CD27 and CD45RA, used in staining, defined memory subsets for TEMRA sorting. Total CD8+ cells were sequenced, and sorted CD8+ TEMRA cells were sequenced as well. Germline V gene lookup returns CDR1 MDHEN and CDR2 SYDVKM. V lost 5 bases and J 2 bases, leaving 21 bases between the germline ends. The CDR3 length is 17 residues. It was with random hexamers that roughly 0.45 to 1 ug RNA was reverse transcribed. From the immunoSEQ multiplex PCR reads, TCRdb called clonotypes with MiXCR, one entry per CDR3 protein. The sample has about 2,600 distinct CDR3 sequences, around 74% seen once; the top ten hold approximately 19%. These data are taken from a study of CD8 T cells in Susac syndrome.

The TCR originated in a human donor with Susac syndrome. The sample consisted of CD8+ TEMRA cells from PBMCs. As to subset: FACS-sorted terminally differentiated effector memory CD8+ T cells re-expressing CD45RA (CD8+ TEMRA). V and J are TRBV28 and TRBJ2-5; no clear D. Here the CDR3 reads CASSPTSSWRLQETQYF. The CDR3, as DNA: TGTGCCAGCAGTCCTACCTCTTCATGGCGTCTACAAGAGACCCAGTACTTC.